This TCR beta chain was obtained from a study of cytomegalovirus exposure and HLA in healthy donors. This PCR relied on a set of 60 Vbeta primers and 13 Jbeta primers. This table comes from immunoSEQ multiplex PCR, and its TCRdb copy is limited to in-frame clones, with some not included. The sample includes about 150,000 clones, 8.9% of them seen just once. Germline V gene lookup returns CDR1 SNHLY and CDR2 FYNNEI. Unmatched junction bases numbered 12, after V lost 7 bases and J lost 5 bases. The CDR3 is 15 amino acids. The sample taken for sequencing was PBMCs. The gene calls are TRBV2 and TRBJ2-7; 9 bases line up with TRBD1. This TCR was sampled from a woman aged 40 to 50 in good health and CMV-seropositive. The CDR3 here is CASTRTLTGGHEQYF. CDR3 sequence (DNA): TGTGCCAGCACCCGCACCTTGACAGGGGGTCACGAGCAGTACTTC.